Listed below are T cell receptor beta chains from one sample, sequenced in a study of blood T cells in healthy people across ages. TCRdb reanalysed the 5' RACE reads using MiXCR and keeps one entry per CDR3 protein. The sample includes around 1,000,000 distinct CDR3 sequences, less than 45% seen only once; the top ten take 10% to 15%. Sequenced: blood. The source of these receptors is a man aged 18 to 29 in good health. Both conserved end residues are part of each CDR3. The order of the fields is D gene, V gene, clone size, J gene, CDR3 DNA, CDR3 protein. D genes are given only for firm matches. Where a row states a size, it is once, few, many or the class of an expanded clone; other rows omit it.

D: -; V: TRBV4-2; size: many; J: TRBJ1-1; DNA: TGTGCCAGCAGCCCAAAGCAGTTCGGTCCGGGGTCGACTGAAGCTTTCTTT; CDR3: CASSPKQFGPGSTEAFF
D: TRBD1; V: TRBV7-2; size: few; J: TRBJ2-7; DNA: TGTGCCAGCAGCTTATGGGACAGGGGAACCTACGAGCAGTACTTC; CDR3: CASSLWDRGTYEQYF
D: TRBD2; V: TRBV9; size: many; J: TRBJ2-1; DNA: TGTGCCAGCAGCGTAACTGGGGGGGTCTCCTACAATGAGCAGTTCTTC; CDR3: CASSVTGGVSYNEQFF
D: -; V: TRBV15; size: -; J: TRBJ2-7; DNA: TGTGCCACCAGCAGAGGGAAAGTTTCCTACGAGCAGTACTTC; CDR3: CATSRGKVSYEQYF
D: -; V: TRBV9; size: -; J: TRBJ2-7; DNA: TGTGCCAGCAGCGTAGGAGGGGAGTTCTACGAGCAGTACTTC; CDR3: CASSVGGEFYEQYF
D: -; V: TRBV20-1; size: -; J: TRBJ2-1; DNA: TGCAGTGCCCCGACGGGGTTACAATCCAATGAGCAGTTCTTC; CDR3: CSAPTGLQSNEQFF
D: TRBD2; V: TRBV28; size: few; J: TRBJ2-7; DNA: TGTGCCAGCGGGAGGGGTGGCACCGTGTTTTACAATGAGCAGTACTTC; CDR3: CASGRGGTVFYNEQYF
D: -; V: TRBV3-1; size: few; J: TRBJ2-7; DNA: TGTGCCAGCACCCGGTGCACAAACCGGACGGACTACGAGCAGTACTTC; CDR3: CASTRCTNRTDYEQYF
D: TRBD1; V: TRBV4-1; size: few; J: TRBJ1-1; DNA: TGCGCCAGCAGTGGACAGGGGATTGAAGCTTTCTTT; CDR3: CASSGQGIEAFF
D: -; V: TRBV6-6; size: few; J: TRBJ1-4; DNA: TGTGCCAGCAGTCCCAGGGGCGATGAAAAACTGTTTTTT; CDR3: CASSPRGDEKLFF
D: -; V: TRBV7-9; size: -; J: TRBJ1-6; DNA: TGTGCCAGCACCCTAGCCCCTGGTACAGGGCCAAATAATTCACCCCTCCACTTT; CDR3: CASTLAPGTGPNNSPLHF
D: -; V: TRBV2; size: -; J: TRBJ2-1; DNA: TGTGCCAGCAGGGGCGAGGCCTCCGAGTTCTTC; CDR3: CASRGEASEFF
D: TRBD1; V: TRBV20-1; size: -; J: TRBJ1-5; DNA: TGCAGTGCTAGAGATATACAGGGGCCTTTGGTGGGGCCCCAGCATTTT; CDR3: CSARDIQGPLVGPQHF
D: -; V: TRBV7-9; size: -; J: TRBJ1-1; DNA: TGTGCCAGCAGCTCCCGTACTTTGGCCGTGAACACTGAAGCTTTCTTT; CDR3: CASSSRTLAVNTEAFF
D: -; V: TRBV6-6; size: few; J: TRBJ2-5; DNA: TGTGCCAGCGTATTAGGGAGTGGAATTGAAGAGACCCAGTACTTC; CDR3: CASVLGSGIEETQYF
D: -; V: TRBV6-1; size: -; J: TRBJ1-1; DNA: TGTGCCAGCAGACGCGGAGGGGTGGCAACTGAAGCTTTCTTT; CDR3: CASRRGGVATEAFF
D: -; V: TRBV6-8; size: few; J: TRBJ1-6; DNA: TGTGCCAGCAGTTACTGGGGGGCGCAAAATTCACCCCTCCACTTT; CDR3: CASSYWGAQNSPLHF